The entry that follows covers one T cell receptor (beta chain) sequence. What it binds is not known. Newly diagnosed patients aged 18 to 65 had hyperthyroidism of under 2 months' duration. PBMCs came from around 9.7 ml fresh peripheral blood. The data originate from a study of T cells in Graves' hyperthyroidism and ophthalmopathy. Overall study findings and caveats: Ophthalmopathy got predicted by the model a median approximately six months before its onset.

Trimming pared 3 bases from V and 2 bases from J, leaving 13 bases between. The germline CDR1 and CDR2 sequences are DFQATT and SNEGSKA (reference sequence). The CDR3 is 15 residues long. The investigators amplified TCR beta CDR3 regions from RNA transcripts. The study used the HTBI primer set for a first-round RT-PCR of the TCR CDR3. TCRdb recomputed calls from the multiplex PCR reads with MiXCR, one row per CDR3 protein. Among 340,000 or so distinct CDR3 sequences listed, 15% to 20% were seen once. This sequence originates from a woman aged 50 to 65 with Graves' hyperthyroidism. The chain employs TRBV20-1 and TRBJ2-2; tentative D call: TRBD1 (6 bases). The sample comprised blood. CDR3 residues: CSARNRDTNTGELFF. The CDR3 region has the DNA TGCAGTGCTAGGAACCGGGACACCAACACCGGGGAGCTGTTTTTT.